These 31 T cell receptor beta chains share one sample of origin, sequenced in a study of cytomegalovirus exposure and HLA in healthy donors. With 60 Vbeta and 13 Jbeta primers, the PCR was carried out. Libraries were prepared by immunoSEQ multiplex PCR; TCRdb keeps only in-frame clonotypes and omits some of them. The table lists approximately 140,000 clones, 60% to 85% of them singletons, with approximately 13% in the top ten. The sequenced sample consisted of PBMCs. These receptors were collected from a man between 35 and 55 years old in good health and CMV-seropositive.

The chain recombines TRBV6-1 with TRBJ1-1, with D possibly TRBD1 on 6 matching bases. V dropped 6 bases and J dropped 1 base, with 9 bases sitting between them. The germline CDR1 and CDR2 sequences are MNHNS and SASEGT. The CDR3 runs to 13 residues. CDR3 nucleotides: TGTGCCAGCAGCCCGGGACAGAACACTGAAGCTTTCTTT. Translation: CASSPGQNTEAFF.

This rearrangement joins TRBV7-2 to TRBJ2-7, with TRBD1 matching over 8 bases. Germline V gene lookup returns CDR1 SGHTA and CDR2 FQGNSA. The CDR3 runs to 14 residues. The ends lost 5 bases at V and 2 bases at J; junction bases unmatched: 5. The CDR3 here is CASSQSTGAYEQYF. As DNA, the CDR3 is TGTGCCAGCAGCCAATCGACAGGGGCCTACGAGCAGTACTTC. Full variable domain (outside the CDR3, taken from reference TRBV7-2 and TRBJ2-7): GAGVSQSPSNKVTEKGKDVELRCDPISGHTALYWYRQSLGQGLEFLIYFQGNSAPDKSGLPSDRFSAERTGGSVSTLTIQRTQQEDSAVYLCASSQSTGAYEQYFGPGTRLTVT.

The V call is TRBV19, the J call TRBJ2-3; 10 bases fit TRBD2. The CDR3 is 14 amino acids. In germline, CDR1 is LNHDA, CDR2 SQIVND (reference sequence). After removal of 3 bases from V and 8 bases from J, the junction contained 5 bases not matched to a gene. CDR3 amino acids: CASSIPSGSGTQYF. CDR3 bases: TGTGCCAGTAGTATCCCTAGCGGGAGTGGTACGCAGTATTTT.

This chain links TRBV9 with TRBJ1-1; D might be TRBD1 (6 bases). The CDR3 extends over 15 amino acids. Trimming shortened V by 4 bases and J by 1 base, and 14 bases separated the two germline ends. The germline V gene encodes CDR1 SGDLS and CDR2 YYNGEE. The CDR3 sequence is CASSRGGSSNTEAFF. The CDR3 nucleotides read TGTGCCAGCAGCCGGGGGGGCAGCTCGAACACTGAAGCTTTCTTT. Full variable domain (rest looked up from reference TRBV9 and TRBJ1-1): DSGVTQTPKHLITATGQRVTLRCSPRSGDLSVYWYQQSLDQGLQFLIQYYNGEERAKGNILERFSAQQFPDLHSELNLSSLELGDSALYFCASSRGGSSNTEAFFGQGTRLTVV.

The CDR3 region has the DNA TGTGCCAGCAGCTCACAGGGGGCCGGGAGTCAGCCCCAGCATTTT. This translates into CASSSQGAGSQPQHF. The genes are TRBV2 and TRBJ1-5, with 9 bases lining up with TRBD1. The CDR3 spans 15 residues. Trimming cost V 6 bases and J 6 bases; bases outside gene matches: 9. CDR1 and CDR2 (germline): SNHLY, FYNNEI.

To note about this clone: The junction departs from germline at one end; a sequencing error may be responsible. The chain carries TRBV7-7 and TRBJ2-1, with D hard to call. Germline CDR1 SSHAT, CDR2 FNYEAQ (reference sequence). CDR3 length: 13 amino acids. The CDR3 coding sequence is TGTGCCAGCAGCTTAGGACTCTCCAATGTGCAGTTCTTC. This translates into CASSLGLSNVQFF.

The chain carries TRBV5-1 and TRBJ2-1; 13 bases are a match to TRBD2. J was trimmed by 5 bases and V by 4 bases; bases with no gene match: 3. Germline V gene sequence: CDR1 SGHRS, CDR2 YFSETQ. The CDR3 is made up of 15 amino acids. The CDR3 DNA reads as TGCGCCAGCAGCCCAGGGACTAGCGGGAACAATGAGCAGTTCTTC. Its protein is CASSPGTSGNNEQFF.

The chain carries TRBV5-6 and TRBJ2-1, with D possibly TRBD1 on 5 matching bases. The CDR3 is 14 residues long. Trimming left V 0 bases short and J 14 bases short, with 18 bases between. From germline, CDR1 is SGHDT and CDR2 YYEEEE. The CDR3 region has the DNA TGTGCCAGCAGCTTGGGCCAGGGAAGGCTCCCCAAGTTCTTC. This codes for CASSLGQGRLPKFF.

The gene calls are TRBV4-1 and TRBJ2-7, with 10 bases aligning to TRBD2. Germline V gene lookup returns CDR1 MGHRA and CDR2 YSYEKL. The CDR3 has 17 amino acids. The junction had 10 bases not matched to a gene; V was cut back by 0 bases and J by 5 bases. As DNA, the CDR3 is TGCGCCAGCAGCCAAGAGATCTTCCTAGCGGGAGTACACGAGCAGTACTTC. Protein sequence: CASSQEIFLAGVHEQYF.

V gene TRBV25-1 combines with J gene TRBJ1-2; 7 bases are shared with TRBD1. The CDR3 loop spans 16 amino acids. Germline V gene data show CDR1 as MGHDK and CDR2 as SYGVNS. With V trimmed by 10 bases and J by 0 bases, 14 bases remained unmatched. CDR3 nucleotides: TGTGCCACCATCCCCCTACAGGGGCCGACTAACTATGGCTACACCTTC. Protein product: CATIPLQGPTNYGYTF.

V gene TRBV14 combines with J gene TRBJ1-1, with 7 nucleotides matching TRBD1. The CDR3 consists of 15 residues. The V gene end was trimmed by 1 base and the J gene end by 7 bases; junction bases not matched to a gene: 9. Germline V gene lookup returns CDR1 SGHDN and CDR2 FVKESK. The CDR3 here is CASSQAPQGRSEAFF. CDR3 DNA sequence: TGTGCCAGCAGCCAAGCCCCACAGGGGAGGAGTGAAGCTTTCTTT.

The J gene is TRBJ1-2, the V gene TRBV9, with 9 bases matching TRBD1. CDR3 length: 15 amino acids. After removal of 0 bases from V and 5 bases from J, the junction contained 5 bases not matched to a gene. The germline CDR1 and CDR2 sequences are SGDLS and YYNGEE. The CDR3, as DNA: TGTGCCAGCAGCGTAGGAGCTGGACAGGGGTATGGCTACACCTTC. Its protein product is CASSVGAGQGYGYTF. Full variable domain (remainder filled in from reference TRBV9 and TRBJ1-2): DSGVTQTPKHLITATGQRVTLRCSPRSGDLSVYWYQQSLDQGLQFLIQYYNGEERAKGNILERFSAQQFPDLHSELNLSSLELGDSALYFCASSVGAGQGYGYTFGSGTRLTVV.

This chain uses TRBV4-1 with TRBJ1-5; D is ambiguous. Germline V gives CDR1 MGHRA, CDR2 YSYEKL. The V end lost 4 bases, the J end lost 2 bases, and 12 bases lay between the germline ends. CDR3 length: 15 amino acids. The CDR3 is CASSPRSLGNQPQHF. The DNA for the CDR3 is TGCGCCAGCAGCCCCCGGAGCCTCGGCAATCAGCCCCAGCATTTT.

CDR3 sequence: CASSPGQGMGYTF. CDR3 DNA sequence: TGTGCCAGCAGCCCAGGACAGGGTATGGGCTACACCTTC. This chain connects TRBV5-5 to TRBJ1-2, with TRBD1 matching over 8 bases. The CDR3 has 13 amino acids. The V and J ends lost 4 bases and 8 bases, in that order; junction bases with no gene match: 7. Germline values: CDR1 SGHKS, CDR2 YYEKEE (reference sequence). Full variable domain (outside the CDR3, taken from reference TRBV5-5 and TRBJ1-2): DAGVTQSPTHLIKTRGQQVTLRCSPISGHKSVSWYQQVLGQGPQFIFQYYEKEERGRGNFPDRFSARQFPNYSSELNVNALLLGDSALYLCASSPGQGMGYTFGSGTRLTVV.

The chain couples TRBV28 to TRBJ2-7, with D tentatively TRBD1 (5 bases). Trimming stripped 7 bases from V and 4 bases from J, with 17 bases between. The germline V gene encodes CDR1 MDHEN and CDR2 SYDVKM. The CDR3 runs to 14 residues. The CDR3 loop reads CASTVGPQSYEQYF. The CDR3 nucleotides are TGTGCCAGCACCGTGGGGCCCCAAAGTTACGAGCAGTACTTC.

This chain links TRBV19 with TRBJ2-1; a weak D match, TRBD2 (6 bases). V dropped 3 bases and J dropped 0 bases, with 9 bases sitting between them. The CDR3 has 15 residues. CDR1 is LNHDA, CDR2 SQIVND, per germline (reference sequence). CDR3 in amino acids: CASSIRRDSYNEQFF. CDR3 in DNA: TGTGCCAGTAGTATCCGGCGGGACTCCTACAATGAGCAGTTCTTC. The complete variable domain, with remaining parts taken from reference TRBV19 and TRBJ2-1, reads DGGITQSPKYLFRKEGQNVTLSCEQNLNHDAMYWYRQDPGQGLRLIYYSQIVNDFQKGDIAEGYSVSREKKESFPLTVTSAQKNPTAFYLCASSIRRDSYNEQFFGPGTRLTVL.

The gene calls are TRBV28 and TRBJ1-4, with 8 bases lining up with TRBD1. This CDR3 is 15 amino acids long. CDR1 is MDHEN and CDR2 is SYDVKM in the germline V gene. Trimming cost V 5 bases and J 8 bases; bases outside gene matches: 10. Here the CDR3 DNA reads TGTGCCAGCAGTGGGGGACAGGAGAGTTTCGAAAAACTGTTTTTT. Translated: CASSGGQESFEKLFF.

V is TRBV7-9 and J is TRBJ2-4; perhaps TRBD1 as D (6 bases). V was shortened by 5 bases and J by 5 bases, with 10 bases between the two germline ends. The CDR3 sequence is 13 residues long. Looked up from germline, CDR1 is SEHNR and CDR2 is FQNEAQ (reference sequence). CDR3 in DNA: TGTGCCAGCAGCCACAGGGAACAAAACATTCAGTACTTC. This codes for CASSHREQNIQYF. Full variable domain (remainder filled in from reference TRBV7-9 and TRBJ2-4): DTGVSQNPRHKITKRGQNVTFRCDPISEHNRLYWYRQTLGQGPEFLTYFQNEAQLEKSRLLSDRFSAERPKGSFSTLEIQRTEQGDSAMYLCASSHREQNIQYFGAGTRLSVL.

The V and J genes are TRBV5-6 and TRBJ1-3, with D possibly being TRBD1 (6 bases). The CDR3 spans 15 residues. Germline V gives CDR1 SGHDT, CDR2 YYEEEE. V was trimmed by 4 bases and J by 6 bases, leaving 17 bases between them. This chain's CDR3 is CASSPYRENKNTIYF. The CDR3 nucleotides are TGTGCCAGCAGCCCCTACAGGGAGAATAAAAACACCATATATTTT.

The chain recombines TRBV21-1 with TRBJ2-5; the table calls TRBD1, which could not be checked here. TRBV21-1 is reported as a pseudogene. The CDR3 sequence is 17 residues long. CDR3 protein: CASIRSGTGKGEETQYF. CDR3 sequence (DNA): TGTGCCAGCATACGTTCCGGGACAGGGAAGGGGGAAGAGACCCAGTACTTC.

The chain couples TRBV11-2 to TRBJ2-1, with TRBD1 identical over 7 bases. With 4 bases clipped from V and 4 bases from J, the junction kept 7 bases outside the gene matches. Germline V CDR1 and CDR2: SGHAT, FQNNGV. The CDR3 consists of 15 residues. CDR3 residues: CASSSGGRQYNEQFF. CDR3 DNA: TGTGCCAGCAGCTCAGGGGGTAGGCAATACAATGAGCAGTTCTTC.

V and J are TRBV7-9 and TRBJ2-1, with a tentative D call TRBD2 (6 bases). Trimming removed 3 bases at V and 3 bases at J, with 12 bases between. The CDR3 totals 15 residues. From germline, CDR1 is SEHNR and CDR2 FQNEAQ (reference sequence). The CDR3 region has the DNA TGTGCCAGCAGCTTCGTAGCGGCCCACTACAATGAGCAGTTCTTC. Translation gives CASSFVAAHYNEQFF. The full variable domain, with the rest looked up from reference TRBV7-9 and TRBJ2-1, is DTGVSQNPRHKITKRGQNVTFRCDPISEHNRLYWYRQTLGQGPEFLTYFQNEAQLEKSRLLSDRFSAERPKGSFSTLEIQRTEQGDSAMYLCASSFVAAHYNEQFFGPGTRLTVL.

The chain couples TRBV7-9 to TRBJ2-5; TRBD2 matches at 10 bases. The ends lost 5 bases at V and 5 bases at J; junction bases unmatched: 17. Per germline, CDR1 SEHNR and CDR2 FQNEAQ (reference sequence). This CDR3 comprises 18 residues. The CDR3 loop reads CASSGRSSGSQFIETQYF. For the CDR3, the DNA is TGTGCCAGCAGCGGACGATCTAGCGGGAGTCAATTCATTGAGACCCAGTACTTC.

This rearrangement joins TRBV7-2 to TRBJ2-7; 10 positions agree with TRBD2. The CDR3 is 16 amino acids. Germline CDR1 and CDR2: SGHTA and FQGNSA. V was clipped by 5 bases and J by 3 bases; unmatched bases: 10. CDR3 region: CASSIISSGSLYEQYF. For the CDR3, the DNA is TGTGCCAGCAGCATAATATCTAGCGGGAGCCTCTACGAGCAGTACTTC.

The chain recombines TRBV21-1 with TRBJ2-7; TRBD2, the table's D call, lacks a check against the DNA. TRBV21-1 is an annotated pseudogene. The CDR3 contains 14 residues. The CDR3 spells CASRAGHHSYEQYF. The DNA of the CDR3 is TGTGCCAGCAGAGCGGGTCACCACTCCTACGAGCAGTACTTC.

This clone was detected only once. V is TRBV6-5 and J is TRBJ2-7; maybe TRBD1 (6 bases). Deletions cut 6 bases from V and 9 bases from J, with 18 bases between. The germline V gene has CDR1 MNHEY and CDR2 SVGAGI. The CDR3 totals 13 residues. This CDR3 reads CASSWTTGQVQYF. For the CDR3, the DNA is TGTGCCAGCAGCTGGACGACAGGTCAGGTGCAGTACTTC.

The rearrangement links TRBV2 to TRBJ1-1; D perhaps matches TRBD1 (5 bases). V was trimmed by 4 bases and J by 0 bases, leaving 6 bases between them. Germline lookup yields CDR1 SNHLY and CDR2 FYNNEI. The CDR3 contains 13 residues. DNA of the CDR3: TGTGCCAGCAGTGGGGGCTTGAACACTGAAGCTTTCTTT. It encodes CASSGGLNTEAFF.

The chain recombines TRBV7-3 with TRBJ2-1; 11 bases line up with TRBD2. The junction had 10 bases not matched to a gene; V was cut back by 5 bases and J by 7 bases. The CDR3 is 16 amino acids. Per the germline V gene, CDR1 is SGHTA and CDR2 is FQGTGA. DNA for the CDR3: TGTGCCAGCAGCCCCCCAAGAAGGACTAGCGGGAATGAGCAGTTCTTC. Protein product: CASSPPRRTSGNEQFF.

V is TRBV28 and J is TRBJ2-1; no firm D call. Germline V CDR1 and CDR2: MDHEN, SYDVKM. This CDR3 region has 14 residues. V was clipped by 3 bases and J by 0 bases, with 6 bases between them. The CDR3 loop reads CASSLLSSYNEQFF. The CDR3 region has the DNA TGTGCCAGCAGTTTGTTGAGCTCCTACAATGAGCAGTTCTTC.

In regard to this clone: Germline and junction disagree at one end, which may indicate a read error. This chain joins TRBV7-9 and TRBJ1-4; tentative D call: TRBD1 (6 bases). CDR3 size: 17 residues. Germline-derived CDR1 and CDR2 are SEHNR and FQNEAQ (reference sequence). CDR3 protein: CSSSLFPTTGKLEKLFF. CDR3 coding DNA: TGTTCCAGCAGCTTATTCCCCACTACAGGGAAGCTCGAAAAACTGTTTTTT.

This clone was detected only once. The chain joins TRBV19 to TRBJ2-1; D gene ambiguous. V was clipped by 3 bases and J by 4 bases, with 7 bases between them. This CDR3 comprises 13 residues. Looked up from germline, CDR1 is LNHDA and CDR2 is SQIVND (reference sequence). The CDR3 DNA is TGTGCCAGTAGTATCCGGAGTTACAATGAGCAGTTCTTC. The encoded protein is CASSIRSYNEQFF.